Listed below are T cell receptor beta chains from one sample, sequenced in a study of T cells in localized non-small cell lung cancer. The assay was immunoSEQ multiplex PCR, and TCRdb's table has in-frame clones only and misses some. This sample has roughly 11,000 clones, with 85% to 90% found just once. Sequences were derived from peripheral blood, sampled before any cancer treatment. The receptors were gathered from a male donor aged 60 or older with stage I lung adenocarcinoma. Each CDR3 is given with its conserved first and last residue. Fields, in order: clone size, V gene, CDR3 protein. Size tells how often a clone was seen (once, few, many) or the class of an expanded clone, and some rows leave it out.

clone size: once
V gene: TRBV5-1
CDR3 protein: CASSPVEGGNTEAFF

clone size: NA
V gene: TRBV19
CDR3 protein: CASSIVLVDNEQFF

clone size: NA
V gene: TRBV7-8
CDR3 protein: CASSQPQGMGWDTEAFF

clone size: NA
V gene: TRBV7-9
CDR3 protein: CASSLAFLFSPLHF

clone size: NA
V gene: TRBV27
CDR3 protein: CASREQRGTNEKLFF

clone size: once
V gene: TRBV9
CDR3 protein: CASSVGLTNTGELFF

clone size: few
V gene: TRBV5-6
CDR3 protein: CASSLAVGLSTGELFF

clone size: NA
V gene: TRBV19
CDR3 protein: CASSTTQGAGTDTQYF

clone size: few
V gene: TRBV28
CDR3 protein: CASSLSEEGGNTIYF

clone size: NA
V gene: TRBV4-3
CDR3 protein: CASSQERPGQVNEKLFF

clone size: NA
V gene: TRBV28
CDR3 protein: CASSHRGGTEAFF

clone size: NA
V gene: TRBV29-1
CDR3 protein: CSGVQDYGYTF

clone size: NA
V gene: TRBV5-8
CDR3 protein: CASSSGRVDEQFF

clone size: NA
V gene: TRBV5-1
CDR3 protein: CASSPRPGQIPFITNTEAFF

clone size: NA
V gene: TRBV19
CDR3 protein: CASSLERASNQPQHF

clone size: NA
V gene: TRBV6-6
CDR3 protein: CASSYRQGALSYEQYF

clone size: NA
V gene: TRBV4-2
CDR3 protein: CASSQARENQPQHF

clone size: NA
V gene: TRBV7-2
CDR3 protein: CASSLALPRRTSGGLNTGELFF

clone size: NA
V gene: TRBV13
CDR3 protein: CASSRKPGTSVGTQYF

clone size: NA
V gene: TRBV28
CDR3 protein: CASSSSEQYF

clone size: NA
V gene: TRBV28
CDR3 protein: CASNYIGQYGYTF

clone size: few
V gene: TRBV28
CDR3 protein: CATHGGDHIFGRDTQYF

clone size: few
V gene: TRBV6-1
CDR3 protein: CASSEVRGDYEQYF

clone size: NA
V gene: TRBV30
CDR3 protein: CAWSEGLAGGRETQYF

clone size: NA
V gene: TRBV6-5
CDR3 protein: CASSYGQLNTIYF

clone size: NA
V gene: TRBV19
CDR3 protein: CATSRDLGYTF

clone size: NA
V gene: TRBV15
CDR3 protein: CATSRDINQPQHF

clone size: NA
V gene: TRBV10-3
CDR3 protein: CACPPLHF

clone size: NA
V gene: TRBV6-4
CDR3 protein: CASSVSSEGNSPLHF

clone size: NA
V gene: TRBV6-9
CDR3 protein: CASRRDGPYTF

clone size: NA
V gene: TRBV10-2
CDR3 protein: CASSDGDSARSGYTF

clone size: few
V gene: TRBV19
CDR3 protein: CASRSQGRVEPQHF

clone size: once
V gene: TRBV7-8
CDR3 protein: CASSLVPSGGAQETQYF

clone size: NA
V gene: TRBV29-1
CDR3 protein: CSVDTGGAEQPQHF

clone size: NA
V gene: TRBV4-1
CDR3 protein: CASSGGQGKTGELFF

clone size: large
V gene: TRBV28
CDR3 protein: CASSLCGAGTEAFF

clone size: NA
V gene: TRBV28
CDR3 protein: CASNWGARGNEQFF

clone size: NA
V gene: TRBV28
CDR3 protein: CASSLISGIQYF

clone size: NA
V gene: TRBV9
CDR3 protein: CASSVGVDSSDTQYF

clone size: NA
V gene: TRBV4-1
CDR3 protein: CASSQAWTSGGYDHTDTQYF

clone size: NA
V gene: TRBV7-2
CDR3 protein: CASSMRNDRVGYTF